Listed below are T cell receptor beta chains from one sample, sequenced in a study of shared clonotypes between healthy human individuals. The table came from immunoSEQ multiplex PCR; TCRdb's copy has only in-frame clones and leaves some out. The data hold around 1.6 million clones, with approximately 98% observed a single time. Sequenced sample: naive CD4+ T cells sorted from blood. The receptors were sampled from a man aged 25 to 45 in good health. CDR3s include the opening cysteine and the closing phenylalanine or tryptophan. The order of the fields is D gene, clone size, J gene, V gene, CDR3 protein, CDR3 DNA. D genes are given only for firm matches. Clone size is shown for a subset of rows, as once, few, many or a class of expanded clone.

d_gene: .; abundance: .; j_gene: TRBJ2-1; v_gene: TRBV14; CDR3aa: CASSLRIVLGNEQFF; CDR3nt: TGTGCCAGCAGCCTGCGGATTGTCCTGGGCAATGAGCAGTTCTTC
d_gene: TRBD2; abundance: .; j_gene: TRBJ2-1; v_gene: TRBV5-1; CDR3aa: CASSNRLAGNNEQFF; CDR3nt: TGCGCCAGCAGCAACCGACTAGCGGGGAACAATGAGCAGTTCTTC
d_gene: .; abundance: .; j_gene: TRBJ2-7; v_gene: TRBV21-1; CDR3aa: CASNAPGLAGGGQYF; CDR3nt: TGTGCCAGCAACGCCCCGGGACTAGCGGGAGGAGGGCAGTACTTC
d_gene: .; abundance: .; j_gene: TRBJ2-1; v_gene: TRBV28; CDR3aa: CASTPPARPVNEQFF; CDR3nt: TGTGCCAGCACCCCCCCGGCGAGGCCGGTCAATGAGCAGTTCTTC
d_gene: .; abundance: .; j_gene: TRBJ1-5; v_gene: TRBV30; CDR3aa: CAWSGREDQPQHF; CDR3nt: TGTGCCTGGAGTGGCAGGGAGGATCAGCCCCAGCATTTT
d_gene: TRBD2; abundance: .; j_gene: TRBJ2-1; v_gene: TRBV2; CDR3aa: CASGFGGTLAGAYNEQFF; CDR3nt: TGTGCCAGCGGTTTCGGGGGTACGCTAGCGGGGGCCTACAATGAGCAGTTCTTC
d_gene: TRBD1; abundance: .; j_gene: TRBJ2-1; v_gene: TRBV7-3; CDR3aa: CASSFGQGGRNEQFF; CDR3nt: TGTGCCAGCAGCTTCGGACAGGGGGGTCGGAATGAGCAGTTCTTC
d_gene: TRBD1; abundance: .; j_gene: TRBJ1-5; v_gene: TRBV6-6; CDR3aa: CASSSRDSGGGQPQHF; CDR3nt: TGTGCCAGCAGTTCTCGAGACTCAGGGGGAGGACAGCCCCAGCATTTT
d_gene: .; abundance: .; j_gene: TRBJ2-7; v_gene: TRBV5-1; CDR3aa: CASSLVGGAGEQYF; CDR3nt: TGCGCCAGCAGCTTGGTCGGTGGGGCCGGCGAGCAGTACTTC
d_gene: .; abundance: .; j_gene: TRBJ1-4; v_gene: TRBV28; CDR3aa: CASSLGGRQGSEKLFF; CDR3nt: TGTGCCAGCAGTCTCGGTGGCCGGCAGGGTTCTGAAAAACTGTTTTTT
d_gene: .; abundance: .; j_gene: TRBJ2-3; v_gene: TRBV5-1; CDR3aa: CASSTGTTVGDTQYF; CDR3nt: TGCGCCAGCAGCACCGGGACCACCGTAGGAGATACGCAGTATTTT
d_gene: TRBD2; abundance: .; j_gene: TRBJ2-5; v_gene: TRBV9; CDR3aa: CASSVLAGGQETQYF; CDR3nt: TGTGCCAGCAGCGTACTAGCGGGGGGCCAAGAGACCCAGTACTTC
d_gene: .; abundance: few; j_gene: TRBJ2-2; v_gene: TRBV10-2; CDR3aa: CASSVTPAGELFF; CDR3nt: TGCGCCAGCAGTGTCACCCCCGCCGGGGAGCTGTTTTTT
d_gene: .; abundance: .; j_gene: TRBJ2-1; v_gene: TRBV7-2; CDR3aa: CASSLAASLGHNEQFF; CDR3nt: TGTGCCAGCAGCTTAGCCGCATCCCTTGGGCACAATGAGCAGTTCTTC
d_gene: .; abundance: .; j_gene: TRBJ1-1; v_gene: TRBV28; CDR3aa: CASSLAAGYQAFF; CDR3nt: TGTGCCAGCAGTTTGGCGGCAGGGTATCAAGCTTTCTTT
d_gene: .; abundance: .; j_gene: TRBJ1-1; v_gene: TRBV5-1; CDR3aa: CASSLSPRGTEAFF; CDR3nt: TGCGCCAGCAGCTTGAGTCCCAGGGGCACTGAAGCTTTCTTT
d_gene: .; abundance: .; j_gene: TRBJ2-1; v_gene: TRBV18; CDR3aa: CASSEGSYNEQFF; CDR3nt: TGTGCCAGCTCAGAGGGCAGCTACAATGAGCAGTTCTTC
d_gene: .; abundance: .; j_gene: TRBJ2-1; v_gene: TRBV27; CDR3aa: CASSFRGTQPFF; CDR3nt: TGTGCCAGCAGTTTCCGAGGGACTCAACCGTTCTTC
d_gene: TRBD2; abundance: .; j_gene: TRBJ2-5; v_gene: TRBV13; CDR3aa: CASSLRTGGTAGETQYF; CDR3nt: TGTGCCAGCAGCTTAAGGACGGGAGGTACGGCGGGAGAGACCCAGTACTTC
d_gene: TRBD1; abundance: .; j_gene: TRBJ1-1; v_gene: TRBV7-8; CDR3aa: CASSLDLAGGTEAFF; CDR3nt: TGTGCCAGCAGCTTAGATTTGGCAGGGGGCACTGAAGCTTTCTTT
d_gene: TRBD1; abundance: .; j_gene: TRBJ2-7; v_gene: TRBV11-2; CDR3aa: CASSFEGQPRGYEQYF; CDR3nt: TGTGCCAGCAGCTTCGAGGGACAGCCCCGAGGGTACGAGCAGTACTTC
d_gene: .; abundance: .; j_gene: TRBJ1-1; v_gene: TRBV5-1; CDR3aa: CASSSQTDGNTEAFF; CDR3nt: TGCGCCAGCAGCTCACAAACAGACGGGAACACTGAAGCTTTCTTT
d_gene: TRBD2; abundance: many; j_gene: TRBJ2-3; v_gene: TRBV5-4; CDR3aa: CASSIGLAGVTDTQYF; CDR3nt: TGTGCCAGCAGCATTGGGCTAGCGGGAGTGACAGATACGCAGTATTTT
d_gene: TRBD1; abundance: .; j_gene: TRBJ1-3; v_gene: TRBV7-9; CDR3aa: CASRPPWGQGNTIYF; CDR3nt: TGTGCCAGCAGACCGCCTTGGGGACAGGGAAACACCATATATTTT
d_gene: .; abundance: .; j_gene: TRBJ1-1; v_gene: TRBV5-4; CDR3aa: CASSSSHGNEAFF; CDR3nt: TGTGCCAGCAGCTCGAGTCATGGAAATGAAGCTTTCTTT
d_gene: .; abundance: .; j_gene: TRBJ2-1; v_gene: TRBV4-1; CDR3aa: CASSQEVAQTYNEQFF; CDR3nt: TGCGCCAGCAGCCAAGAAGTAGCGCAGACCTACAATGAGCAGTTCTTC
d_gene: .; abundance: .; j_gene: TRBJ1-1; v_gene: TRBV6-6; CDR3aa: CASSYSRRDEAFF; CDR3nt: TGTGCCAGCAGTTACTCGAGAAGGGACGAAGCTTTCTTT
d_gene: .; abundance: .; j_gene: TRBJ2-3; v_gene: TRBV27; CDR3aa: CASSSFGLFVSDTQYF; CDR3nt: TGTGCCAGCAGTTCCTTCGGACTATTCGTCTCAGATACGCAGTATTTT
d_gene: .; abundance: .; j_gene: TRBJ2-5; v_gene: TRBV9; CDR3aa: CASSRQRGQETQYF; CDR3nt: TGTGCCAGCAGCCGACAACGGGGGCAAGAGACCCAGTACTTC
d_gene: .; abundance: .; j_gene: TRBJ2-5; v_gene: TRBV18; CDR3aa: CASSPLGQETQYF; CDR3nt: TGTGCCAGCTCACCGTTAGGGCAAGAGACCCAGTACTTC
d_gene: TRBD2; abundance: .; j_gene: TRBJ2-1; v_gene: TRBV6-4; CDR3aa: CASSDSGGSRSYNEQFF; CDR3nt: TGTGCCAGCAGTGACTCGGGCGGGAGCAGGTCATACAATGAGCAGTTCTTC
d_gene: TRBD2; abundance: .; j_gene: TRBJ2-7; v_gene: TRBV27; CDR3aa: CASRPQGGSYEQYF; CDR3nt: TGTGCCAGCAGACCTCAGGGAGGGTCCTACGAGCAGTACTTC
d_gene: .; abundance: .; j_gene: TRBJ1-1; v_gene: TRBV18; CDR3aa: CASSPGPGRNTEAFF; CDR3nt: TGTGCCAGCTCACCGGGTCCAGGGCGGAACACTGAAGCTTTCTTT
d_gene: .; abundance: .; j_gene: TRBJ2-1; v_gene: TRBV19; CDR3aa: CASSSQQGDEQFF; CDR3nt: TGTGCCAGTAGTAGCCAACAGGGCGATGAGCAGTTCTTC
d_gene: TRBD2; abundance: .; j_gene: TRBJ2-7; v_gene: TRBV18; CDR3aa: CASSPGSTLAGSEQYF; CDR3nt: TGTGCCAGCTCACCAGGGAGTACACTAGCGGGCTCCGAGCAGTACTTC
d_gene: TRBD2; abundance: .; j_gene: TRBJ2-1; v_gene: TRBV4-1; CDR3aa: CASSQAEVAGGPWNEQFF; CDR3nt: TGCGCCAGCAGCCAAGCGGAGGTAGCGGGAGGGCCGTGGAATGAGCAGTTCTTC
d_gene: TRBD2; abundance: .; j_gene: TRBJ2-1; v_gene: TRBV7-9; CDR3aa: CASVLEAGVGGNEQFF; CDR3nt: TGTGCCTCCGTATTAGAGGCGGGAGTGGGCGGTAATGAGCAGTTCTTC
d_gene: TRBD1; abundance: .; j_gene: TRBJ2-4; v_gene: TRBV29-1; CDR3aa: CSVGGTDAKNIQYF; CDR3nt: TGCAGCGTTGGTGGGACAGATGCCAAAAACATTCAGTACTTC
d_gene: .; abundance: once; j_gene: TRBJ2-1; v_gene: TRBV18; CDR3aa: CASSPRQETYEQFF; CDR3nt: TGTGCCAGCTCACCAAGACAGGAGACGTATGAGCAGTTCTTC
d_gene: TRBD2; abundance: .; j_gene: TRBJ2-7; v_gene: TRBV27; CDR3aa: CASSLRTSGRDYEQYF; CDR3nt: TGTGCCAGCAGCCTTCGGACTAGCGGGAGGGACTACGAGCAGTACTTC
d_gene: TRBD1; abundance: .; j_gene: TRBJ2-2; v_gene: TRBV7-2; CDR3aa: CASSLGDRNTGELFF; CDR3nt: TGTGCCAGCAGCTTAGGGGACAGGAACACCGGGGAGCTGTTTTTT
d_gene: .; abundance: .; j_gene: TRBJ2-1; v_gene: TRBV2; CDR3aa: CASSNPLVYNEQFF; CDR3nt: TGTGCCAGCAGCAACCCACTGGTGTACAATGAGCAGTTCTTC
d_gene: .; abundance: .; j_gene: TRBJ2-3; v_gene: TRBV9; CDR3aa: CASSVVTGEGTDTQYF; CDR3nt: TGTGCCAGCAGCGTAGTTACGGGAGAGGGCACAGATACGCAGTATTTT
d_gene: TRBD2; abundance: .; j_gene: TRBJ2-3; v_gene: TRBV18; CDR3aa: CASSPRTSVSDTQYF; CDR3nt: TGTGCCAGCTCACCCAGGACTAGCGTTTCAGATACGCAGTATTTT